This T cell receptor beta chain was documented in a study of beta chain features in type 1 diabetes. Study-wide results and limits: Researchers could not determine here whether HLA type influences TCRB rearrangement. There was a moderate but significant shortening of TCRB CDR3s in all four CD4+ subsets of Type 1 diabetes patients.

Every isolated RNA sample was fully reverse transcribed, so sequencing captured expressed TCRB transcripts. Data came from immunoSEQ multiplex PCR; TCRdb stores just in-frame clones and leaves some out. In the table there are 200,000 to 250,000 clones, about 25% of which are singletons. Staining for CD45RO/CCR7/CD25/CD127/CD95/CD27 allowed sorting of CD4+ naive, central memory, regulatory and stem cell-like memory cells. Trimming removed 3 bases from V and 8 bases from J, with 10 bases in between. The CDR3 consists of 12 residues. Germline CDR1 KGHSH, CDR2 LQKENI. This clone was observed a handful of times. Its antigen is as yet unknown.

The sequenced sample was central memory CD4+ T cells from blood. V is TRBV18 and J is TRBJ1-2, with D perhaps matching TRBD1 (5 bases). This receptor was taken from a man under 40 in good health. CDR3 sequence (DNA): TGTGCCAGCTCACCGGGGGTGGTCGGCTACACCTTC. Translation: CASSPGVVGYTF.